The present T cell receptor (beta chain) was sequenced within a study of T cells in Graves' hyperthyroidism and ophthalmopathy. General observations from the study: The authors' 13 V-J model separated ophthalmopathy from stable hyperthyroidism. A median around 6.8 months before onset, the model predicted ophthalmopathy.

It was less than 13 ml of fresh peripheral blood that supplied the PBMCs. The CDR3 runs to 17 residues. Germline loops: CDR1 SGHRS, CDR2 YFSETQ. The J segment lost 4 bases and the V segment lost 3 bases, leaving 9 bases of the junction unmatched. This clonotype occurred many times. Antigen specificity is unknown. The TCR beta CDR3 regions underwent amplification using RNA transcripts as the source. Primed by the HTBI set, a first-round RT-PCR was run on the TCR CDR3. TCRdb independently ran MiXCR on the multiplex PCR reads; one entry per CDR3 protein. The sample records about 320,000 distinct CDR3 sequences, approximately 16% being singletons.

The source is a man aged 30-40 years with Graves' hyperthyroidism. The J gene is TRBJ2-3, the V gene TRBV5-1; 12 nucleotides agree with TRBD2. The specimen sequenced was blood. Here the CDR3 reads CASSSLTSGSVADTQYF. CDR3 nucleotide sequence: TGCGCCAGCAGCTCTCTGACTAGCGGGAGTGTCGCAGATACGCAGTATTTT.